Shown below are 8 T cell receptor beta chains from a single sample sequenced in a study of CD8+ T cells in alopecia areata. cDNA prepared by RNA extraction and subsequent reverse transcription served as the template for sequencing. Data came from immunoSEQ multiplex PCR; TCRdb stores just in-frame clones and leaves some out. Here the sample spans about 190,000 clones, 55% to 70% being singletons. Treatment indicated: oral pan-JAK inhibitor, 5-10 mg twice daily. The source material was CD4+ T cells sorted from blood, sampled at week 4, from a patient treated with tofacitinib. These receptors all come from a human donor with alopecia areata.

The chain uses TRBV5-1 and TRBJ2-1, with 9 bases aligning to TRBD2. After removal of 4 bases from V and 2 bases from J, the junction contained 4 bases not matched to a gene. This CDR3 comprises 15 residues. In germline, CDR1 is SGHRS, CDR2 YFSETQ. CDR3 coding DNA: TGCGCCAGCAGCCCGACTAGCGGCCCCTACAATGAGCAGTTCTTC. This sequence encodes CASSPTSGPYNEQFF.

This chain links TRBV7-2 with TRBJ2-2; perhaps TRBD1 as D (5 bases). Trimming left V 6 bases short and J 4 bases short, with 12 bases between. Germline CDR1 and CDR2: SGHTA and FQGNSA. The CDR3 length is 14 residues. CDR3: CASSSRTLTGELFF. The CDR3 DNA sequence: TGTGCCAGCAGTTCCAGGACACTCACCGGGGAGCTGTTTTTT.

This clone has just a few counts. The chain combines TRBV6-4 with TRBJ2-2, with D perhaps TRBD2 (5 bases). Trimming took 4 bases from V and 4 from J, leaving 16 bases between them. The CDR3 is made up of 16 amino acids. The germline CDR1 and CDR2 sequences are MRHNA and SNTAGT. Here the CDR3 reads CASSVVTTGITGELFF. DNA of the CDR3: TGTGCCAGCAGTGTCGTGACTACCGGCATCACCGGGGAGCTGTTTTTT.

V is TRBV29-1 and J is TRBJ2-1; the match to TRBD2 covers 11 bases. Germline loops: CDR1 SQVTM, CDR2 ANQGSEA. The CDR3 totals 14 residues. After removal of 7 bases from V and 4 bases from J, the junction contained 6 bases not matched to a gene. For the CDR3, the DNA is TGCAGCGGATCCGGGACTAGCGGTTACAATGAGCAGTTCTTC. Protein product: CSGSGTSGYNEQFF.

The V gene is TRBV29-1, the J gene TRBJ2-3; D unresolved. V lost 5 bases to trimming and J lost 6 bases, with 18 bases between them. From germline, CDR1 is SQVTM and CDR2 ANQGSEA. CDR3 length equals 14 residues. The CDR3 protein is CSVLEQFRSDTQYF. The CDR3 DNA sequence: TGCAGCGTTCTGGAGCAATTCAGGTCGGATACGCAGTATTTT.

The genes are TRBV2 and TRBJ2-5; 7 bases are shared with TRBD2. V gave up 7 bases and J gave up 1 base; unmatched junction bases: 9. This CDR3 spans 15 amino acids. CDR1 and CDR2 (germline): SNHLY, FYNNEI. The CDR3 DNA reads as TGTGCCAGCAAGGTGGCTAGCGGCACCCAAGAGACCCAGTACTTC. This sequence encodes CASKVASGTQETQYF.

The V gene is TRBV27, the J gene TRBJ2-2, with TRBD2 matching over 13 bases. The germline V gene has CDR1 MNHEY and CDR2 SMNVEV (reference sequence). The trim removed 4 bases at V and 9 bases at J, leaving 5 bases unmatched. The CDR3 totals 15 residues. The CDR3 region is CASSWGTSGTRELFF. In nucleotides, the CDR3 is TGTGCCAGCAGTTGGGGGACTAGCGGGACCCGGGAGCTGTTTTTT.

The V call is TRBV11-2, the J call TRBJ1-2; possible D gene TRBD1, 6 bases. The V end lost 5 bases, the J end lost 4 bases, and 11 bases lay between the germline ends. The length of the CDR3 is 13 residues. Germline CDR1 reads SGHAT; CDR2 reads FQNNGV. Here the CDR3 reads CASSPWTVYGYTF. The CDR3, as DNA: TGTGCCAGCAGCCCGTGGACAGTCTATGGCTACACCTTC.